This T cell receptor beta chain was captured in a study of OX40 agonist ivuxolimab in advanced cancers. Broadly, across the study: Ivuxolimab was an agonistic, fully human IgG2 monoclonal antibody directed against OX40 (CD134), a costimulatory receptor. The monotherapy dose-escalation portion (N ≈ 52 patients) of the phase I ivuxolimab trial is reported in the paper. Prior anti-PD-1, anti-PD-L1 or anti-CTLA-4 therapy was permitted, and approximately 40% of dose-escalation patients had received checkpoint inhibitors. Peripheral TCRbeta sequencing aimed to test whether ivuxolimab altered TCR sequence diversity and caused clonal T-cell expansion. Intravenous ivuxolimab was administered to patients every 2 weeks at six dose levels: 0.01, 0.1, 0.3, 1.5, 3 and 10 mg/kg. Among the approximately 54 dose-escalation patients, 19 had hepatocellular carcinoma, around 15 melanoma, 9 renal cell carcinoma and 9 head and neck cancer. Partial responses occurred in three dose-escalation patients, of whom one had hepatocellular carcinoma and two had cutaneous melanoma. In the dose-escalation cohort, 70% to 85% of patients were male, and the mean age was approximately 60 years with a range of roughly 23 to 79. General study outcomes and caveats: Which antigens the clonally expanded peripheral T cells were specific for was not determined. Partial responders in the 0.1-3.0 mg/kg groups had among the lowest normalized peripheral clonal expansion, especially among CD8+ T cells. At doses of 0.1 to 3.0 mg/kg, clonal expansion of both CD4+ and CD8+ blood T cells was observed from baseline to week 6. Low levels of normalized T-cell clonal expansion were also seen in some nonresponding patients. On average, CD8+ T cells showed more expanded clones than CD4+ T cells after ivuxolimab.

The CDR3 runs 12 amino acids, cysteine and phenylalanine included. Here the CDR3 DNA is all that survives: 36 bases in frame from base 1. The germline V gene gives CDR1 as SNHLY and CDR2 as FYNNEI. The junction shows trimming of 6 bases on V and 1 base on J, plus 6 bases between the germline ends. The trial excluded patients who had a history of autoimmune disease or were on systemic immunosuppression. Peripheral blood for TCR sequencing was collected from all dose cohorts at baseline, on cycle 4 day 1, and on cycle 7 day 1. The samples were taken from a phase I, first-in-human, multicenter, open-label dose-escalation trial of ivuxolimab. The trial enrolled adults with locally advanced or metastatic head and neck squamous cell, hepatocellular, melanoma or renal cell carcinoma. Before TCR sequencing, CD4+ and CD8+ T cells were separately sorted from peripheral blood. Of note for this clone: Its antigen specificity is not known. No quality values exist for individual bases; no much larger clone is one base distant.

Genomic DNA was extracted from sorted cells for sequencing of the TCRbeta CDR3 region. The immunoSEQ Assay was used for sequencing of TCRbeta CDR3 regions. TCRdb obtained this table from immuneACCESS and retained in-frame rearrangements with V and J assigned. These tables miss some clones; where compared with another copy, unresolved V genes account for less than half of the shortfall, and the remainder is unexplained. This sample has 25,000 to 30,000 clones in its table, and about nine tenths of those were observed once. The ten largest clones capture roughly a tenth of the sample. The V and J segments used are TRBV2 and TRBJ1-1; the D gene cannot be resolved reliably. This material consisted of CD4+ or CD8+ T cells sorted from blood, taken in a trial of the OX40 agonist ivuxolimab. This clonotype originated in an adult with an advanced solid tumor such as melanoma, head and neck, liver or kidney cancer. The DNA sequence is TGTGCCAGCAGCACAGAGAACACTGAAGCTTTCTTT. The resulting protein is CASSTENTEAFF.